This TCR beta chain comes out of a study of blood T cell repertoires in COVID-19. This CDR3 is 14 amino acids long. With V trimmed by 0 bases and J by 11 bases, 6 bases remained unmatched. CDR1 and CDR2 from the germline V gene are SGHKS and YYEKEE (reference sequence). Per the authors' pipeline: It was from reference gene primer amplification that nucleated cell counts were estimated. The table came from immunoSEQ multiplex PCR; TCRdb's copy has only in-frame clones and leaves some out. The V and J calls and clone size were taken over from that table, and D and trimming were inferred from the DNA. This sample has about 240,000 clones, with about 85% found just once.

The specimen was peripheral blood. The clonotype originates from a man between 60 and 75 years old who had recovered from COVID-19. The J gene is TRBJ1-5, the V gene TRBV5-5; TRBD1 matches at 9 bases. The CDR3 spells CASSLVQGASTQHF. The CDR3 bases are TGTGCCAGCAGCTTGGTACAGGGGGCGTCGACCCAGCATTTT.